The 2 T cell receptor beta chains below were found in one sample sequenced in a study of cytomegalovirus exposure and HLA in healthy donors. PCR primers comprised 60 Vbeta and 13 Jbeta primers. Here immunoSEQ multiplex PCR was the method, and the copy in TCRdb shows in-frame clones only, minus some. The sample carries about 200,000 clones, around nine tenths recorded once. Material: PBMCs. These receptors were collected from a woman in her twenties or thirties in good health and CMV-seronegative.

The rearrangement links TRBV5-6 to TRBJ2-7; no clear D. Germline CDR1 SGHDT, CDR2 YYEEEE. Trimming took off 4 bases at V and 3 bases at J, with 11 bases between the two ends. This CDR3 is 13 amino acids long. CDR3 coding DNA: TGTGCCAGCAGCGCAAATACAGACTACGAGCAGTACTTC. It encodes CASSANTDYEQYF.

The chain recombines TRBV27 with TRBJ2-7, with 9 positions matching TRBD1. Trimming took 3 bases from V and 1 from J; bases not matched to a gene: 1. CDR1 is MNHEY and CDR2 is SMNVEV in the germline V gene (reference sequence). The CDR3 contains 14 residues. CDR3 coding DNA: TGTGCCAGCAGTTTTGGACAGGGGTCCTACGAGCAGTACTTC. Encoded protein: CASSFGQGSYEQYF.